The present entry profiles one TCR beta chain with its context. This entry belongs to a study of cytomegalovirus exposure and HLA in healthy donors. A multiplex PCR was run with 60 Vbeta primers and 13 Jbeta primers. Data came from immunoSEQ multiplex PCR; TCRdb stores just in-frame clones and leaves some out. The sample consists of 100,000 to 150,000 clones, 83% of them appearing once. This CDR3 contains 13 residues. Trimming left V 3 bases short and J 10 bases short, with 13 bases between. CDR1 is KGHSH, CDR2 LQKENI, per germline. This sequence originates from a young man in good health and CMV-seropositive. The chain links TRBV18 to TRBJ1-5; D gene uncertain. Sequences were obtained from PBMCs. This chain's CDR3 is CASSPSSGPPQHF. The CDR3 region has the DNA TGTGCCAGCTCACCGAGTTCAGGTCCTCCCCAGCATTTT.